The entry that follows covers one TCR beta chain sequence. This receptor's antigen is unknown. Per-base quality was not reported, and no clone a single base away is much larger than it. These data belong to a study of cytomegalovirus exposure and HLA in healthy donors (dated by TCRdb to about 2017). Looking at the study overall: An earlier analysis of around 600 of the donors reported about 250 Gb of sequence data and some 120 million unique TCR beta sequences from around 200 million T cells. An early release that covered some 630 HLA-typed donors contained about 300 gigabases of sequencing data and 65 million to 100 million unique TCR sequences. Of the 300 to 500 genotyped donors, less than 85% were placed in the genetic ancestry cluster associated with self-reported Caucasian donors. The study was designed to test whether signatures of past pathogen exposure could be identified by cataloging public T cell receptors. The T cell repertoires of several hundred subjects were profiled by immunosequencing and related to cytomegalovirus serostatus. Along with the roughly 670-subject first cohort, a separate validation cohort of over 90 different subjects was used. To predict cytomegalovirus infection status, the study combined high-throughput TCR immunosequencing, statistical association of individual TCRs with disease status, and machine learning. In a later analysis, previously published TCR beta repertoires from 500 to 750 donors were re-analyzed and high-resolution HLA genotyping was added so that TCR occurrence patterns could be studied. Rather than drawing on any new phenotypic data, the later analysis identified candidate immune exposures from TCR beta sequences and the way those sequences occurred across donors. In an earlier analysis of a few hundred of the donors, high-throughput TCR beta sequencing was used to judge whether each TCR beta V gene segment behaved as functional or pseudogenic. Alongside the repertoire data, information on donor age, sex, ethnicity and CMV serostatus was compiled. In a later genetic analysis, genome-wide SNP genotypes for about three fifths of the 666 donors were used, and that subset was treated as a discovery cohort. All discovery cohort repertoires had been generated on a single sequencing platform. HLA typing covered class I and class II loci at four-digit resolution. The number of donors typed differed by locus, with roughly 629-640 for A, B, C, DRB1 and DQB1, 522 for DQA1, about 610 for DPA1, and around 450 for DPB1. Several DR-DQ haplotypes were handled as single units for association and clustering because linkage in the cohort was strong. Across roughly 420 genotyped donors of the cohort, an average of about 220,000 unique TCR beta nucleotide sequences per donor were sequenced, and approximately 17% of those sequences were non-productive. Points the paper makes about the study in general: A group of highly shared sequence variants was considered likely to be a technical artifact of the sequencing pipeline. According to a later analysis, most CMV-associated TCR beta chains appeared to be HLA-restricted, and the HLA associations seemed to be driven largely by CMV exposure. An earlier analysis of 587 of the donors showed that most TCR beta V segments appeared in productive rearrangements either about 87% or about 30% of the time, which broadly matched IMGT annotations. When HLA alleles, especially DR and DQ, strongly co-occurred, TCR associations were difficult to assign to individual alleles. Immune exposure information for the cohort was limited to CMV serostatus. In both the original and validation cohorts, the classifier was reported to diagnose cytomegalovirus status with high specificity and sensitivity. Three of the identified cytomegalovirus-associated TCR beta chains were confirmed in vitro to be specific for cytomegalovirus antigens. Most TCR sequences were seen in very few donors, while some public TCRs were found in many individuals. According to the authors, the approach could potentially be generalized to other disease states and immunological phenotypes. The cohort was sequenced for TCR beta chains only, and without alpha or paired-chain data the features that could be detected were limited. A later analysis associated some 17,000 TCR beta sequences with specific HLA alleles at a false discovery rate of 0.05. Because the 87-base-pair reads could not distinguish some IMGT-functional V segments, including TRBV6-2 and TRBV6-3, those segments were excluded. In a later analysis, TCR association rates were found to vary across HLA loci, with the most associated TCRs seen for DRB1 alleles and the fewest for HLA-C alleles. Compared with equally common non-associated chains, HLA-associated TCR beta chains in a later analysis were more clonally expanded and had lower generation probabilities. In a later genetic analysis, a missense DCLRE1C variant was associated with V-gene and J-gene trimming of TCR beta chains, and the association was replicated in an independent cohort. Correlated functional status among segregating V segments might be attributable to linkage disequilibrium, but an unknown experimental factor could not be ruled out. The earlier analysis of approximately 560 of the donors excluded roughly 17 rarely observed V segments, including chromosome 9 orphons, because counts were too low. The study gave a list of around 170 TCR beta chains associated with cytomegalovirus. HLA typing was unavailable for some donors at each locus, so association tests used only the typed subset. In a later genetic analysis, fewer N-insertions in productive TCRs were reported among donors in an Asian-associated ancestry cluster than the approximately 670-donor mean. Several of the top co-occurrence clusters appeared to be linked to parvovirus B19, influenza, CMV and Epstein-Barr virus, according to a later analysis. A further reported finding was that TCR beta sequences accurately predicted the HLA-A and HLA-B alleles for most subjects in the first cohort. Roughly uniform sequencing depth across donors was assumed in presence/absence analyses, although this assumption may not hold.

The library was prepared using the immunoSEQ multiplex PCR assay. The multiplex PCR relied on a mix of 60 forward primers for TCR Vbeta segments and 13 reverse primers for TCR Jbeta segments. The CDR3 region of rearranged TCR beta genes was amplified from genomic DNA with a multiplex PCR assay. The amplified TCR beta libraries were sequenced on the Illumina HiSeq System as 87-base-pair reads. For the original study's pipeline: A later analysis counted tens of millions of unique TCR beta chains across the 666 repertoires, and around 9.9 million of these chains were shared by at least two donors. Raw reads were error-corrected and collapsed into unique sequences with a nearest-neighbor algorithm that merged closely related sequences to remove PCR and sequencing errors. CDR3 sequences were aligned to IMGT reference sequences to assign V, D and J gene segments. For a sequence to be retained, a match of at least six nucleotides to both a V gene segment and a J gene segment was required. Rearrangements were classified as productive when the CDR3 lacked stop codons and remained in frame with V and J, and all other rearrangements were classified as non-productive. CDR3 was defined according to IMGT convention as the region running from the second conserved V-encoded cysteine to the conserved J-encoded phenylalanine. The earlier analysis of 587 of the donors excluded sequences that lacked an unambiguous match to a single V gene segment. An earlier analysis of a few hundred of the donors called V segments functional above 56.7% productive rearrangements and segregating when the between-donor standard deviation exceeded 5%. To diagnose cytomegalovirus status from the catalog of TCR beta chain sequences, a statistical classification framework was built. A later analysis assigned V and J genes by comparing TCR nucleotide sequences with IMGT/GENE-DB human TR gene sequences. Using the TCRdist pipeline, a later analysis assigned CDR3 sequences along with most-parsimonious VDJ recombination scenarios. In a later analysis, each TCR beta chain was defined by its CDR3 amino acid sequence together with its V-gene family, and reads without a unique V-gene family were excluded. In a later analysis, around 650 highly shared, low-generation-probability nucleotide sequences were removed to address suspected cross-contamination and a sequencing artifact. For each public chain, a later analysis derived a clonal expansion index from normalized ranks of inferred template counts within each repertoire. Generation probabilities in a later analysis came from a VDJ recombination model fitted to out-of-frame rearrangements, and those results were checked against IGoR. In a later analysis, hypergeometric tests were used to score TCR-TCR, TCR-HLA and TCR-CMV co-occurrence, with a repertoire-size bias correction applied to TCR pairs. To estimate false discovery rates, a later analysis permuted the HLA or CMV assignments 20 times. In a later analysis, co-occurring TCRs were grouped using DBSCAN, and TCRdist sequence similarity was added for clustering within HLA-allele-positive subsets. Repertoires with fewer than 30,000 or more than 120,000 public chains, plus five repertoires with anomalous nucleotide sharing, were excluded from co-occurrence clustering. TCRdb carries this immuneACCESS record with in-frame sequences only. Its versions omit some clonotypes, under half of them owing to an unresolved V gene in the studies checked, with the rest unexplained. The DNA was the basis for D and trimming; V, J and clone size are from that table. Recorded for this sample are 59,000 or so clones; 85% of them occurred a single time. The top ten clonotypes cover 9.5% to 12% of the sample.

The cohort consisted of some 730 healthy bone marrow donors. At the time of sampling, all cohort members were nominally healthy, though unrecorded immune exposures were likely present. The donor tested CMV seronegative and was one of the 352 seronegative cohort members. A peripheral blood sample was collected from each donor, and TCR beta sequencing was performed on peripheral blood mononuclear cells. Genomic DNA was extracted from the blood cell samples with the Qiagen DNeasy Blood Extraction Kit. V drops 0 bases and J drops 4 bases, leaving 16 bases in between. CDR1 and CDR2, looked up from the germline V gene, are SGHNT and YENEEA. The CDR3 runs 17 residues from the cysteine to the phenylalanine. Only the CDR3 part of the read is kept: 51 bases, read in frame from the first base.

The specimen sequenced was PBMCs. The receptor was isolated from a female donor in good health and CMV-seronegative. The V and J segments used are TRBV11-3 and TRBJ1-3; there is no confident call for the D gene. The sequenced DNA is TGTGCCAGCAGCTTAGATCACCCAAGTAGAGTAGGAAACACCATATATTTT. Protein translation: CASSLDHPSRVGNTIYF.